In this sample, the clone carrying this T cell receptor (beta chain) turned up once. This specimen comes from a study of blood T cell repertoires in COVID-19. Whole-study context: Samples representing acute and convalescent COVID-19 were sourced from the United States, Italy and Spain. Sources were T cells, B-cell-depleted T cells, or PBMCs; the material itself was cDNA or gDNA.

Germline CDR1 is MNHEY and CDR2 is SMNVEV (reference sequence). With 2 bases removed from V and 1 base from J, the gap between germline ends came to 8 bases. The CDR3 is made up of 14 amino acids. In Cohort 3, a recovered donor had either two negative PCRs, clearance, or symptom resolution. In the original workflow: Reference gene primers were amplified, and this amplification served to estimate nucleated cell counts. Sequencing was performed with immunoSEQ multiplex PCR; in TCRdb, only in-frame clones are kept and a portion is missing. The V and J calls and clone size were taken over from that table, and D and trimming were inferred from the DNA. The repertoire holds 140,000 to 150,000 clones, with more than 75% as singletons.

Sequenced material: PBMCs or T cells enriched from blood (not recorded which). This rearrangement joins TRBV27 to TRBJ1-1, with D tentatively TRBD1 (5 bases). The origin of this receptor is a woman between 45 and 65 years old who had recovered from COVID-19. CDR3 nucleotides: TGTGCCAGCAGTTTAGGGCAGGGGAACACTGAAGCTTTCTTT. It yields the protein CASSLGQGNTEAFF.